The rows below give T cell receptor beta chains drawn from one sample of a study of shared clonotypes between healthy human individuals. Assay: immunoSEQ multiplex PCR; the TCRdb copy retains only in-frame clones and omits some. The table lists a few million clones, more than 80% of them singletons, with 0.3% to 0.4% in the top ten. The sample consisted of naive CD4+ T cells from PBMCs. All receptors come from a man younger than 35 in good health. Some clones in this sample may be carry-over from other donors' samples. CDR3s include the opening cysteine and the closing phenylalanine or tryptophan. D genes are given only for firm matches. Clone size is given for some rows only: seen once, a few or many times, or a class if the clone is expanded.

D,J,V,size,DNA,CDR3
TRBD1,TRBJ1-1,TRBV7-9,-,TGTGCCAGCAGCTCGAGGACAGGGGGCACTGAAGCTTTCTTT,CASSSRTGGTEAFF
-,TRBJ2-1,TRBV19,-,TGTGCCAGTAGTATTAACAATGAGCAGTTCTTC,CASSINNEQFF
TRBD2,TRBJ2-5,TRBV9,-,TGTGCCAGCAGCCCCCGAAGCGGGGTTGAGACCCAGTACTTC,CASSPRSGVETQYF
-,TRBJ1-1,TRBV18,-,TGTGCCAGCTCACCAAGGACCGTTATGAACACTGAAGCTTTCTTT,CASSPRTVMNTEAFF
-,TRBJ1-3,TRBV5-1,-,TGCGCCAGCAGCTTGAACTCGAACTCTGGAAACACCATATATTTT,CASSLNSNSGNTIYF
-,TRBJ1-1,TRBV5-4,few,TGTGCCAGCAGTTCCACCCTAACAGGGAACACTGAAGCTTTCTTT,CASSSTLTGNTEAFF
TRBD2,TRBJ2-7,TRBV5-8,-,TGTGCCAGCAGCTTGGATTGGCTAGCGGGAGGTTACGAGCAGTACTTC,CASSLDWLAGGYEQYF
TRBD1,TRBJ2-5,TRBV4-1,-,TGCGCCAGCAGCCGGGGACAGGCATTCCAAGAGACCCAGTACTTC,CASSRGQAFQETQYF
-,TRBJ2-5,TRBV5-5,-,TGTGCCAGCGGGCGACAGGAGACCCAGTACTTC,CASGRQETQYF
TRBD2,TRBJ2-3,TRBV7-9,-,TGTGCCAGCAGCTTAGTACTCGGGGGAGGGCCCCCGAGGGATACGCAGTATTTT,CASSLVLGGGPPRDTQYF
TRBD2,TRBJ2-7,TRBV27,once,TGTGCCAGCAGACCCGGGACTAGCGGGTTCCCAAGCTCCTACGAGCAGTACTTC,CASRPGTSGFPSSYEQYF
-,TRBJ1-3,TRBV9,-,TGTGCCAGCAGCGTAACACAGGTCTCTGGAAACACCATATATTTT,CASSVTQVSGNTIYF
-,TRBJ1-4,TRBV7-2,once,TGTGCCAGCAGCTTAGTACCTGAAAAACTGTTTTTT,CASSLVPEKLFF
-,TRBJ2-3,TRBV28,-,TGTGCCAGCAGTCAGCGGGTCACAGATACGCAGTATTTT,CASSQRVTDTQYF
-,TRBJ1-2,TRBV28,-,TGTGCCAGCCATAGCAGGACCCCCTATGGCTACACCTTC,CASHSRTPYGYTF
TRBD2,TRBJ2-1,TRBV12-5,-,TGTGCTAGTGGTTGGATACTAGCGGGAGGGTTGGATGGAATCAATGAGCAGTTCTTC,CASGWILAGGLDGINEQFF
TRBD1,TRBJ1-2,TRBV5-4,once,TGTGCCAGCAGCTTGGGTGGACAGGGTTATTATGGCTACACCTTC,CASSLGGQGYYGYTF
-,TRBJ2-5,TRBV6-6,-,TGTGCCAGCCACAATTATGTAGAGACCCAGTACTTC,CASHNYVETQYF
TRBD2,TRBJ2-7,TRBV7-2,-,TGTGCCAGCAGCTCCCTCGGGAGGGGATTGTACGAGCAGTACTTC,CASSSLGRGLYEQYF
TRBD2,TRBJ2-1,TRBV9,-,TGTGCCAGCAGCGTAGAGGGAGGGTCCTACAATGAGCAGTTCTTC,CASSVEGGSYNEQFF
TRBD2,TRBJ2-3,TRBV27,-,TGTGCCAGCAGTTTATTACGGCTAGCGGGAGTGGCAGATACGCAGTATTTT,CASSLLRLAGVADTQYF
-,TRBJ2-7,TRBV7-2,-,TGTGCCAGCAGCCCAGCGGATTTGGCCGAGCAGTACTTC,CASSPADLAEQYF
TRBD1,TRBJ2-7,TRBV28,-,TGTGCCAGCAGTTTCGTGGGACAGGGGTATTTCCACGAGCAGTACTTC,CASSFVGQGYFHEQYF
-,TRBJ1-1,TRBV5-5,once,TGTGCCAGCAGCTTGATAGTACGGGGCACTGAAGCTTTCTTT,CASSLIVRGTEAFF
TRBD2,TRBJ2-7,TRBV9,-,TGTGCCAGCAGCGTAGCTAGCGGTTCCCAAACCTACGAGCAGTACTTC,CASSVASGSQTYEQYF
-,TRBJ2-1,TRBV4-1,-,TGCGCCAGCAGCCAGGCTTGGGCGGGGGCTTACAATGAGCAGTTCTTC,CASSQAWAGAYNEQFF
-,TRBJ2-7,TRBV4-3,-,TGCGCCAGCAGCCAAGGGAGCACAGGGTCCTACGAGCAGTACTTC,CASSQGSTGSYEQYF
-,TRBJ2-7,TRBV5-6,-,TGTGCCAGCAGCTTGGCAGTCGGCTACGAGCAGTACTTC,CASSLAVGYEQYF
-,TRBJ2-7,TRBV12-2,-,TGTGCAAGTCGCTTAAATGGCCCTCCCGGGCAGTACTTC,CASRLNGPPGQYF
-,TRBJ2-7,TRBV29-1,-,TGCAGCGTTGTCGACAACGATGGTTCCTACGAGCAGTACTTC,CSVVDNDGSYEQYF
-,TRBJ1-2,TRBV7-9,-,TGTGCCAGCAGCTTAAGAGACTATGGCTACACCTTC,CASSLRDYGYTF
TRBD1,TRBJ1-1,TRBV6-1,-,TGTGCCAGCAGGGCGACAGGGTTGAACACTGAAGCTTTCTTT,CASRATGLNTEAFF
TRBD2,TRBJ2-5,TRBV29-1,-,TGCAGCGCCGGGAGGGCCGGGGAGACCCAGTACTTC,CSAGRAGETQYF
-,TRBJ2-5,TRBV5-1,once,TGCGCCAGCAGCTTGGAGGGACAAGAGACCCAGTACTTC,CASSLEGQETQYF
-,TRBJ1-5,TRBV2,-,TGTGCCAGCACCGAGGGGATCAATCAGCCCCAGCATTTT,CASTEGINQPQHF
-,TRBJ2-7,TRBV7-2,-,TGTGCCAGCAGCCCGCGGACAAGGGCCGAGAACGAGCAGTACTTC,CASSPRTRAENEQYF
TRBD2,TRBJ2-5,TRBV5-1,once,TGCGCCAGCAGCTTGGGACTAGCGGGAGGGTCGGAGACCCAGTACTTC,CASSLGLAGGSETQYF
-,TRBJ2-2,TRBV7-6,-,TGTGCCAGCAGCTTAGTTACCGGGGAGCTGTTTTTT,CASSLVTGELFF
-,TRBJ2-7,TRBV9,once,TGTGCCAGCAGCGTAGGGGTAACCCCCTACGAGCAGTACTTC,CASSVGVTPYEQYF
TRBD2,TRBJ2-5,TRBV2,-,TGTGCCAGCAGAGCTAGCGGGAGCCCGGGGGAGACCCAGTACTTC,CASRASGSPGETQYF
-,TRBJ2-1,TRBV10-3,-,TGTGCCACCATGTGGGAGGAGCTTTACAATGAGCAGTTCTTC,CATMWEELYNEQFF
TRBD1,TRBJ1-6,TRBV30,-,TGTGCCTGGAGTGTACTGACAGGGAATTCACCCCTCCACTTT,CAWSVLTGNSPLHF
TRBD1,TRBJ2-7,TRBV5-1,-,TGCGCCAGCAGCCTACCCGGACAGGCCAGCGCCTACGAGCAGTACTTC,CASSLPGQASAYEQYF
-,TRBJ2-2,TRBV11-3,-,TGTGCCAGCAGCCCCGTTTGGACCCAGAACACCGGGGAGCTGTTTTTT,CASSPVWTQNTGELFF
TRBD1,TRBJ2-1,TRBV4-1,-,TGCGCCAGCGGACTTCGACAGGGGGCTGTGGGAGTGAATTACAATGAGCAGTTCTTC,CASGLRQGAVGVNYNEQFF
TRBD1,TRBJ1-5,TRBV6-5,few,TGTGCCAGCAGCCTCGGCAGGGGGCGGATCCAGCCCCAGCATTTT,CASSLGRGRIQPQHF
-,TRBJ2-7,TRBV21-1,-,TGTGCCAGCAGCAAAGGCTACCCCTCCTACGAGCAGTACTTC,CASSKGYPSYEQYF
-,TRBJ1-3,TRBV18,-,TGTGCCAGCTCACCCGGTGGCAGTACGAGGGGGAACACCATATATTTT,CASSPGGSTRGNTIYF
-,TRBJ1-2,TRBV27,-,TGTGCCAGCGGGGGGGGTCTGGGCTATGGCTACACCTTC,CASGGGLGYGYTF